The clone carrying this T cell receptor beta chain was found many times. As to time point: newly diagnosed GD, antithyroid drugs for less than 3 months. With RNA extracted from PBMCs as input, the TCR library was made. This entry comes from a study of regulatory T cells in long-lasting Graves disease. V dropped 3 bases and J dropped 2; count of bases not matched to a gene: 7. CDR1 is GTSNPN and CDR2 is SVGIG in the germline V gene (reference sequence). This CDR3 is built from 15 residues. Assembly of TCR beta libraries relied on iRepertoire HTBI primers together with Arm-PCR of CDR3 regions. Each CDR3 protein gets one entry after TCRdb re-called the multiplex PCR reads with MiXCR. The table lists around 360,000 distinct CDR3 sequences, 15% to 20% of them singletons. These records were also assigned to another study, of T cells in Graves' hyperthyroidism and ophthalmopathy.

V is TRBV30 and J is TRBJ2-3, with 8 positions matching TRBD2. The sequence was collected from a young woman with Graves disease. Sequencing was performed on peripheral blood mononuclear cells (PBMCs), taken at new diagnosis, from a patient treated with antithyroid drugs. The CDR3 protein is CAWSSGGASTDTQYF. In DNA form, the CDR3 reads TGTGCCTGGAGCTCGGGAGGGGCCTCCACAGATACGCAGTATTTT.